The source of this T cell receptor beta chain is a study of CD8+ T cells in alopecia areata. Reverse transcribed after extraction, RNA yielded cDNA as the sequencing template. Method: immunoSEQ multiplex PCR; TCRdb's copy keeps in-frame clones and lacks some. Among about 220,000 clones listed, 50% to 60% were seen once. CDR3 length equals 13 residues. The germline V and J ends were trimmed by 6 bases and 14 bases, with 20 bases remaining between them. Study conclusions and caveats: Affected scalp, especially in alopecia totalis/universalis, had a higher clonality than normal scalp did. With tofacitinib ongoing, many expanded lesional clones persisted in both scalp and blood.

This clone occurred a few times. Its antigen is unidentified. Treatment of the sample: oral pan-JAK inhibitor, 5-10 mg twice daily. CD4+ and CD8+ T cells were sorted from PBMCs. This chain connects TRBV23-1 to TRBJ1-5; D is undetermined. TRBV23-1 is sorted into the ORF group, with uncertain function. Sequenced here: CD4+ T cells sorted from blood, sampled at week 4, from a patient treated with tofacitinib. The clonotype was recovered from a human donor with alopecia areata. Written as DNA, the CDR3 is TGCGCCAGCAGACAGCCAATAAGGGAAACTAAGCATTTT. This encodes CASRQPIRETKHF.